The 20 T cell receptor beta chains presented below share a single source sample, sequenced in a study of T-cell reconstitution after alpha-beta-depleted transplantation in children. This sample's TCRbeta library carried unique molecular identifier barcodes. TCRdb redid the calling of the PCR reads with MiXCR, one entry per CDR3 protein. The sample consists of 210,000 or so distinct CDR3 sequences, roughly a tenth of them appearing once. This specimen was PBMCs from the stem cell graft donor, taken from the stem cell graft. The receptors here all came from a human donor who donated a stem cell graft to a child with acute lymphoblastic leukemia.

This rearrangement joins TRBV10-3 to TRBJ2-7, with 10 nucleotides matching TRBD1. This CDR3 contains 13 residues. From germline, CDR1 is ENHRY and CDR2 SYGVKD. J gave up 4 bases and V 6 bases, and 3 bases lay outside the gene matches. The CDR3 is CAIRPGQGYEQYF. In DNA form, the CDR3 reads TGTGCCATCAGACCGGGACAGGGGTACGAGCAGTACTTC.

In this sample, this clonotype turned up a few times. One end of the junction does not line up with germline, which may come from a read error. The chain employs TRBV12-3 or TRBV12-4 and TRBJ1-2; D possibly corresponds to TRBD1 (5 bases). The CDR3 sequence is 11 residues long. CDR3 bases: TGTGCCAGCAGCCGGGACTATAGCTACACCTTC. Translating gives CASSRDYSYTF.

This clonotype showed up many times. This chain joins TRBV3-1 and TRBJ2-5; a weak D match, TRBD1 (5 bases). Per germline, CDR1 LGHDT and CDR2 YNNKEL (reference sequence). V was cut by 4 bases and J by 2 bases, with 14 bases left in between. The CDR3 has 15 amino acids. CDR3 DNA: TGTGCCAGCAGCCTAAGAGGAACAGGTCAAGAGACCCAGTACTTC. Translated, it gives CASSLRGTGQETQYF.

This clonotype was detected a few times. This chain's CDR3 is CASSRTGVAGKNTIYF. The CDR3 nucleotides are TGTGCCAGCAGTCGGACAGGGGTTGCCGGAAAAAACACCATATATTTT. This sequence joins TRBV12-3 or TRBV12-4 and TRBJ1-3, with 9 bases aligning to TRBD1. The CDR3 is 16 amino acids. The V gene end was trimmed by 5 bases and the J gene end by 6 bases; junction bases not matched to a gene: 11.

The rearrangement joins TRBV7-8 to TRBJ2-7; no clear D gene. This CDR3 is 12 amino acids long. Trimming removed 5 bases from V and 7 bases from J, with 12 bases in between. Germline V gives CDR1 SGHVS, CDR2 FQNEAQ. CDR3 residues: CASSPSKAEQYF. Written as DNA, the CDR3 is TGTGCCAGCAGCCCCTCGAAAGCGGAGCAGTACTTC. Full variable domain (rest looked up from reference TRBV7-8 and TRBJ2-7): GAGVSQSPRYKVAKRGQDVALRCDPISGHVSLFWYQQALGQGPEFLTYFQNEAQLDKSGLPSDRFFAERPEGSVSTLKIQRTQQEDSAVYLCASSPSKAEQYFGPGTRLTVT.

This clonotype was seen ten or more times. The chain couples TRBV20-1 to TRBJ1-1; D remains ambiguous. The CDR3 contains 14 residues. V was shortened by 6 bases and J by 3 bases, with 17 bases between the two germline ends. Germline V gene lookup returns CDR1 DFQATT and CDR2 SNEGSKA (reference sequence). CDR3 sequence reads: CSALFTRSDTEAFF. Here the CDR3 DNA reads TGCAGTGCCTTATTTACACGGTCGGACACTGAAGCTTTCTTT.

The table lists this clonotype with a few counts. This chain uses TRBV5-6 with TRBJ1-4; 8 nucleotides match TRBD1. The CDR3 has 18 residues. V was pared by 3 bases and J by 4 bases, with 14 bases of the junction left unmatched. Germline CDR1 is SGHDT and CDR2 is YYEEEE. CDR3 nucleotides: TGTGCCAGCAGCTCTCTCCGGGACAGGACCACAGTTAATGAAAAACTGTTTTTT. Its translation: CASSSLRDRTTVNEKLFF.

At least ten counts were recorded for this clonotype. The chain recombines TRBV12-3 or TRBV12-4 with TRBJ1-2; D not certain. V was shortened by 1 base and J by 2 bases, with 5 bases between the two germline ends. The CDR3 is 13 amino acids. The CDR3 reads CASSLGQNYGYTF. The CDR3, as DNA: TGTGCCAGCAGTTTAGGGCAGAACTATGGCTACACCTTC.

This clonotype was recorded at least ten times. The genes are TRBV7-9 and TRBJ2-1; possibly TRBD1 for D (6 bases). V gave up 5 bases and J gave up 10 bases, with 15 bases separating them. The CDR3 runs 13 residues. Germline CDR1 is SEHNR and CDR2 is FQNEAQ (reference sequence). DNA for the CDR3: TGTGCCAGCAGCCCAGAATCCGGGACAGAGCAGTTCTTC. Its protein product is CASSPESGTEQFF.

This clonotype was found many times. The chain links TRBV11-3 to TRBJ1-2; 7 bases fit TRBD1. The CDR3 is made up of 16 amino acids. Losses at the gene ends were 7 bases for V and 4 bases for J; bases not matched to a gene: 15. Germline CDR1 is SGHNT and CDR2 is YENEEA. CDR3 residues: CASNTREGARGYGYTF. CDR3 nucleotide sequence: TGTGCCAGCAACACGAGGGAGGGGGCAAGGGGCTATGGCTACACCTTC.

This clonotype has a handful of counts. The chain couples TRBV18 to TRBJ1-1; D is possibly TRBD1 (5 bases). With 5 bases removed from V and 0 bases from J, the gap between germline ends came to 13 bases. Germline V gene sequence: CDR1 KGHSH, CDR2 LQKENI. The CDR3 extends over 15 amino acids. The CDR3 is CASSSGIGVNTEAFF. CDR3 coding DNA: TGTGCCAGCTCATCCGGAATAGGGGTGAACACTGAAGCTTTCTTT.

This clonotype was counted only a few times. The V gene is TRBV29-1, the J gene TRBJ2-3, with D perhaps matching TRBD1 or TRBD2 (5 bases each). The CDR3 length is 13 residues. The ends were cut back, 8 bases at V and 3 bases at J, with 15 bases in the middle. Germline assignment: CDR1 SQVTM and CDR2 ANQGSEA. CDR3: CSPWETATDTQYF. The CDR3 coding sequence is TGCAGCCCCTGGGAGACAGCTACAGATACGCAGTATTTT.

This clonotype was counted a few times. This chain connects TRBV3-1 to TRBJ1-2, with a weak D call TRBD1 (5 bases). CDR1 is LGHDT, CDR2 YNNKEL, per germline (reference sequence). This CDR3 comprises 14 residues. The V end lost 5 bases, the J end lost 2 bases, and 12 bases lay between the germline ends. DNA for the CDR3: TGTGCCAGCAGCGTAACGGGGGGAAACTATGGCTACACCTTC. It is translated as CASSVTGGNYGYTF.

This clonotype occurred a few times. The chain combines TRBV27 with TRBJ1-2; D is unclear. The germline V gene has CDR1 MNHEY and CDR2 SMNVEV (reference sequence). This CDR3 comprises 13 residues. V lost 5 bases and J lost 5, with 12 bases in between. CDR3 DNA: TGTGCCAGCAGTGACGCCCCCCGATATGGCTACACCTTC. Protein product: CASSDAPRYGYTF.

The table lists this clonotype with a few counts. The chain couples TRBV24-1 to TRBJ1-4; 8 bases align to TRBD1. The CDR3 consists of 15 residues. Germline CDR1 and CDR2: KGHDR and SFDVKD. Unmatched junction bases numbered 6, after V lost 10 bases and J lost 0 bases. The CDR3, as DNA: TGTGCCACGGGACAGGCAGTAGCAACTAATGAAAAACTGTTTTTT. Translated: CATGQAVATNEKLFF.

This clonotype came up many times. CDR3 loop: CASSVGSGGASEQFF. CDR3 nucleotides: TGTGCCAGCAGCGTAGGTAGCGGGGGGGCAAGTGAGCAGTTCTTC. The V gene is TRBV9, the J gene TRBJ2-1, with 11 nucleotides matching TRBD2. Germline V gives CDR1 SGDLS, CDR2 YYNGEE. V lost 0 bases and J lost 9; bases outside the gene matches: 5. The CDR3 loop spans 15 amino acids.

Here the CDR3 reads CSARDSNRDSNQPQHF. The DNA of the CDR3 is TGCAGTGCTAGAGATTCCAACAGGGACAGCAATCAGCCCCAGCATTTT. The V and J genes are TRBV20-1 and TRBJ1-5, with a tentative D call TRBD1 (6 bases). This CDR3 comprises 16 residues. Per the germline V gene, CDR1 is DFQATT and CDR2 is SNEGSKA (reference sequence). The V gene lost 0 bases and the J gene lost 1 base, with 13 bases spanning the gap.

The V call is TRBV12-3 or TRBV12-4, the J call TRBJ1-3; 9 bases match TRBD1. Trimming took 4 bases from V and 4 from J; bases not matched to a gene: 5. The CDR3 extends over 15 amino acids. DNA for the CDR3: TGTGCCAGCAGTTGGGACAGGGTGGGAGGAAACACCATATATTTT. Protein sequence: CASSWDRVGGNTIYF.

This clonotype was counted many times. J is TRBJ1-2 and V is TRBV20-1, with TRBD1 as a possible D gene (5 bases). The germline V gene has CDR1 DFQATT and CDR2 SNEGSKA (reference sequence). Trimming took 3 bases from V and 1 from J, leaving 12 bases between them. The CDR3 consists of 14 residues. The CDR3 DNA sequence: TGCAGTGCTAGTGTGGCAGGGAATAACTATGGCTACACCTTC. Encoded protein: CSASVAGNNYGYTF.

The chain links TRBV12-3 or TRBV12-4 to TRBJ1-5; D might be TRBD1 (6 bases). The V gene lost 6 bases and the J gene lost 6 bases, with 15 bases spanning the gap. The CDR3 is 14 amino acids. CDR3 in amino acids: CASRKDRLGQPQHF. The DNA of the CDR3 is TGTGCCAGCAGAAAAGACAGGCTCGGTCAGCCCCAGCATTTT.